Below, 15 T cell receptor beta chains from the same sample are listed, as sequenced in a study of T cell responses to AZD1222 COVID-19 vaccine (dated by TCRdb to the early 2020s). The method behind the library was the immunoSEQ multiplex PCR assay. The immuneACCESS repertoire file appears here via TCRdb, limited to in-frame rearrangements. These files lack a portion of the clones; in checked studies, under half of the deficit traces to unresolved V genes, and the cause of the others is not known. The sample profile shows 90,000 to 130,000 clones; roughly 87% of them were found once. The ten largest clonotypes hold about 3.3% of the sample. The time point tag for this specimen amounts to: baseline before first vaccination. What this sample's treatment or condition label stands for: meningococcal conjugate vaccine given as trial control. The sample was peripheral blood, taken on day 0 of MenACWY control vaccination. Source of these receptors: an adult in good health.

The CDR3 nucleotides are TGTGCCAGCTCCTACCGGGACGGGAGGGCGGTCGTCACTGAAGCTTTCTTT. It is translated as CASSYRDGRAVVTEAFF. The chain has TRBV18 and TRBJ1-1, with D tentatively TRBD1 (5 bases). From germline, CDR1 is KGHSH and CDR2 LQKENI. The CDR3 is 17 amino acids. Trimming pared 6 bases from V and 4 bases from J, leaving 24 bases between.

The chain carries TRBV6-2 or TRBV6-3 and TRBJ1-5, with D maybe TRBD1 (6 bases). V shed 2 bases and J shed 3 bases, with 17 bases lying between them. Germline V gene sequence: CDR1 MNHEY, CDR2 SVGEGT. The CDR3 runs to 17 residues. CDR3 sequence (DNA): TGTGCCAGCAGTTACCAGCCGGGCAGGGGTCACAATCAGCCCCAGCATTTT. The encoded protein is CASSYQPGRGHNQPQHF.

This chain links TRBV2 with TRBJ2-5; D is ambiguous. The closer fit of TRBJ2-7 to the DNA end suggests the J call may be wrong. Germline V gives CDR1 SNHLY, CDR2 FYNNEI. This CDR3 is 12 amino acids long. The CDR3 is CASSDPQIEQYF. The CDR3 DNA sequence: TGTGCCAGCAGTGATCCTCAGATCGAGCAGTACTTC.

For the CDR3, the DNA is TGTGCCAGCAGCTTTAACGGTTTTTACGAGCAGTACTTC. Translating gives CASSFNGFYEQYF. This sequence joins TRBV13 and TRBJ2-7; no clear D gene. V dropped 3 bases and J dropped 4 bases, with 10 bases sitting between them. From germline, CDR1 is PRHDT and CDR2 FYEKMQ (reference sequence). This CDR3 has 13 residues.

This chain joins TRBV5-6 and TRBJ2-2, with 7 positions matching TRBD2. Trimming at V came to 1 base and at J to 6 bases, leaving 6 bases not matched to a gene. CDR3 length: 15 amino acids. From germline, CDR1 is SGHDT and CDR2 YYEEEE. The CDR3 reads CASSLWRGRAGELFF. CDR3 bases: TGTGCCAGCAGCTTGTGGCGGGGGAGGGCCGGGGAGCTGTTTTTT.

This sequence joins TRBV4-1 and TRBJ2-7, with D hard to call. The V end lost 0 bases, the J end lost 3 bases, and 6 bases lay between the germline ends. The CDR3 loop spans 13 amino acids. The germline CDR1 and CDR2 sequences are MGHRA and YSYEKL. The CDR3 coding sequence is TGCGCCAGCAGCCAAGATATGGTCTACGAGCAGTACTTC. Translating it yields CASSQDMVYEQYF.

The gene calls are TRBV7-2 and TRBJ2-5; maybe TRBD2 (6 bases). V lost 4 bases and J lost 5, with 17 bases in between. Germline-derived CDR1 and CDR2 are SGHTA and FQGNSA. The CDR3 covers 15 residues. This CDR3 is CASSWVLARSETQYF. Here the CDR3 DNA reads TGTGCCAGCAGCTGGGTACTAGCTCGGAGCGAGACCCAGTACTTC. Filled out from reference TRBV7-2 and TRBJ2-5, the complete variable domain reads GAGVSQSPSNKVTEKGKDVELRCDPISGHTALYWYRQSLGQGLEFLIYFQGNSAPDKSGLPSDRFSAERTGGSVSTLTIQRTQQEDSAVYLCASSWVLARSETQYFGPGTRLLVL.

The chain joins TRBV6-5 to TRBJ2-7, with 12 bases fitting TRBD1. Germline V gene lookup returns CDR1 MNHEY and CDR2 SVGAGI. The CDR3 totals 15 residues. V gave up 6 bases and J gave up 5 bases; unmatched junction bases: 8. CDR3 DNA: TGTGCCAGCAGGTTGGGACAGGGGGCTTTCGACGAGCAGTACTTC. It encodes CASRLGQGAFDEQYF.

This chain connects TRBV5-1 to TRBJ2-2; unclear D gene. With 4 bases removed from V and 0 bases from J, the gap between germline ends came to 22 bases. This CDR3 has 19 residues. Per the germline V gene, CDR1 is SGHRS and CDR2 is YFSETQ. The CDR3, as DNA: TGCGCCAGCAGCCAACGTATCGGATACACGAGTACGAACACCGGGGAGCTGTTTTTT. Encoded protein: CASSQRIGYTSTNTGELFF.

V and J are TRBV20-1 and TRBJ1-5; D is unresolved. Trimming cost V 3 bases and J 0 bases, with 18 bases left between them. Germline values: CDR1 DFQATT, CDR2 SNEGSKA (reference sequence). This CDR3 has 17 amino acids. The CDR3 region has the DNA TGCAGTGCTAGTAGCGGGGAGGCAACATATAGCAATCAGCCCCAGCATTTT. It yields the protein CSASSGEATYSNQPQHF.

The rearrangement links TRBV29-1 to TRBJ1-1; tentative D call: TRBD1 (6 bases). V lost 3 bases, J lost 6 bases, and 11 bases lay in between. The CDR3 is 12 amino acids. Germline CDR1 SQVTM, CDR2 ANQGSEA. The CDR3 reads CSVETGGSEAFF. CDR3 in DNA: TGCAGCGTTGAGACAGGAGGCTCTGAAGCTTTCTTT.

The chain employs TRBV20-1 and TRBJ2-2; no clear D gene. Germline V gives CDR1 DFQATT, CDR2 SNEGSKA (reference sequence). The CDR3 has 14 residues. Trimming took off 3 bases at V and 2 bases at J, with 10 bases between the two ends. This chain's CDR3 is CSASIIGNTGELFF. The DNA for the CDR3 is TGCAGTGCTAGTATCATCGGAAACACCGGGGAGCTGTTTTTT.

V usage is TRBV6-2 or TRBV6-3 and J usage is TRBJ1-1, with D possibly matching TRBD1 (6 bases). Trimming pared 6 bases from V and 7 bases from J, leaving 15 bases between. This CDR3 has 13 amino acids. Germline loops: CDR1 MNHEY, CDR2 SVGEGT. CDR3 sequence reads: CASSDTGSYEAFF. DNA of the CDR3: TGTGCCAGCAGCGATACAGGGTCGTATGAAGCTTTCTTT.

CDR3 in amino acids: CASSSDSTNTEAFF. CDR3 DNA sequence: TGTGCCAGCAGCTCCGACAGCACGAACACTGAAGCTTTCTTT. The chain is built from TRBV5-4 and TRBJ1-1; tentatively, D is TRBD1 (5 bases). V shed 3 bases and J shed 1 base, with 10 bases lying between them. The germline gives CDR1 SGHNT, CDR2 YYREEE (reference sequence). The CDR3 runs to 14 residues.

The chain has TRBV9 and TRBJ2-3; maybe TRBD1 (6 bases). V was shortened by 6 bases and J by 1 base, with 18 bases between the two germline ends. The CDR3 has 16 amino acids. Germline loops: CDR1 SGDLS, CDR2 YYNGEE. Here the CDR3 reads CASNAGRGGRTDTQYF. The CDR3 DNA follows: TGTGCCAGCAACGCAGGGCGTGGGGGCCGCACAGATACGCAGTATTTT.